These 22 T cell receptor beta chains were sequenced from one sample in a study of T-cell memory formation after mild COVID-19. TCRdb processed the 5' RACE reads anew with MiXCR; each CDR3 protein has one entry. Among 400,000 or so distinct CDR3 sequences listed, more than 20% were seen once. The sample consisted of PBMCs or a T cell subset sorted from them (not recorded which). All receptors come from an adult woman who had mild COVID-19 (a few samples of this study predate the infection). Cell type and time point are not known.

This clonotype showed up many times. The V and J genes are TRBV24-1 and TRBJ2-2; D may be TRBD1 (5 bases). The CDR3 has 13 amino acids. Germline V gene sequence: CDR1 KGHDR, CDR2 SFDVKD. V lost 7 bases and J lost 4, with 9 bases in between. The CDR3 spells CATRQGITGELFF. In DNA, the CDR3 is TGTGCCACCAGGCAGGGCATCACCGGGGAGCTGTTTTTT.

The rearrangement uses TRBV5-1 and TRBJ1-1; D ambiguous. V was shortened by 2 bases and J by 0 bases, with 11 bases between the two germline ends. The CDR3 is 15 amino acids. Germline-derived CDR1 and CDR2 are SGHRS and YFSETQ. DNA for the CDR3: TGCGCCAGCAGCTTATCCAGAAACTTGAACACTGAAGCTTTCTTT. Translating gives CASSLSRNLNTEAFF. Full variable domain (missing parts from reference TRBV5-1 and TRBJ1-1): KAGVTQTPRYLIKTRGQQVTLSCSPISGHRSVSWYQQTPGQGLQFLFEYFSETQRNKGNFPGRFSGRQFSNSRSEMNVSTLELGDSALYLCASSLSRNLNTEAFFGQGTRLTVV.

The rearrangement uses TRBV12-3 or TRBV12-4 and TRBJ2-3, with D maybe TRBD2 (7 bases). CDR3 length equals 18 residues. With 7 bases removed from V and 4 bases from J, the gap between germline ends came to 27 bases. Here the CDR3 reads CASTFHGQRDLVPDTQYF. CDR3 nucleotide sequence: TGTGCCAGCACTTTCCACGGACAGCGGGATTTGGTCCCAGATACGCAGTATTTT.

The chain joins TRBV12-3 or TRBV12-4 to TRBJ1-6, with D possibly TRBD1 on 5 matching bases. This CDR3 has 14 residues. With 6 bases removed from V and 8 bases from J, the gap between germline ends came to 14 bases. The CDR3 is CASRAGTEYSPLHF. For the CDR3, the DNA is TGTGCCAGCAGGGCCGGGACGGAGTATTCACCCCTCCACTTT.

This clonotype was counted between two and nine times. The chain uses TRBV5-1 and TRBJ2-5; 9 bases are a match to TRBD2. Unmatched junction bases numbered 5, after V lost 0 bases and J lost 5 bases. CDR1 is SGHRS and CDR2 is YFSETQ in the germline V gene. This CDR3 is 15 amino acids long. The CDR3 nucleotides read TGCGCCAGCAGCTTGGATGCGGGAGGGGGCGAGACCCAGTACTTC. It codes for CASSLDAGGGETQYF.

This clonotype was found a few times. This chain joins TRBV4-1 and TRBJ2-2; 9 positions match TRBD1. CDR1 MGHRA and CDR2 YSYEKL come from the germline V gene. CDR3 size: 16 residues. V lost 3 bases to trimming and J lost 6 bases; unmatched junction nucleotides: 8. The CDR3 nucleotides read TGCGCCAGCAGCCAGTTCCCGGGACAGGGACCCGGGGAGCTGTTTTTT. Its translation is CASSQFPGQGPGELFF.

The CDR3 sequence: CSASWWGQGTYEQYF. CDR3 in DNA: TGCAGTGCTAGTTGGTGGGGACAGGGTACCTACGAGCAGTACTTC. This rearrangement joins TRBV20-1 to TRBJ2-7; 9 nucleotides agree with TRBD1. Trimming removed 3 bases from V and 2 bases from J; junction bases left unmatched: 8. CDR3 length: 15 amino acids. Germline loops: CDR1 DFQATT, CDR2 SNEGSKA (reference sequence).

The V gene is TRBV5-8, the J gene TRBJ1-4, with D uncertain. Germline V gene data show CDR1 as SGHTS and CDR2 as YDEGEE. The CDR3 covers 13 residues. Trimming stripped 3 bases from V and 2 bases from J, with 5 bases between. The CDR3 nucleotides read TGTGCCAGCAGCTCGGGGACTAATGAAAAACTGTTTTTT. This translates into CASSSGTNEKLFF. Full variable domain (rest looked up from reference TRBV5-8 and TRBJ1-4): EAGVTQSPTHLIKTRGQQATLRCSPISGHTSVYWYQQALGLGLQFLLWYDEGEERNRGNFPPRFSGRQFPNYSSELNVNALELEDSALYLCASSSGTNEKLFFGSGTQLSVL.

This clonotype was recorded many times. The genes are TRBV5-1 and TRBJ1-1; D might be TRBD1 (5 bases). V shed 2 bases and J shed 1 base, with 12 bases lying between them. CDR1 SGHRS and CDR2 YFSETQ come from the germline V gene. This CDR3 spans 15 amino acids. CDR3 loop: CASSFRQPQNTEAFF. CDR3 sequence (DNA): TGCGCCAGCAGCTTTCGACAGCCTCAGAACACTGAAGCTTTCTTT.

The chain carries TRBV7-2 and TRBJ1-5, with D unresolved. The CDR3 consists of 14 residues. V lost 5 bases and J lost 6, with 14 bases in between. CDR1 and CDR2 (germline): SGHTA, FQGNSA. In nucleotides, the CDR3 is TGTGCCAGCAGCCCCGGGCTTACCGGTCAGCCCCAGCATTTT. It is translated as CASSPGLTGQPQHF. The variable domain in full, with the rest retrieved from reference TRBV7-2 and TRBJ1-5, is GAGVSQSPSNKVTEKGKDVELRCDPISGHTALYWYRQSLGQGLEFLIYFQGNSAPDKSGLPSDRFSAERTGGSVSTLTIQRTQQEDSAVYLCASSPGLTGQPQHFGDGTRLSIL.

This clonotype was counted at least ten times. This chain joins TRBV9 and TRBJ2-1, with 12 bases lining up with TRBD2. The ends lost 5 bases at V and 9 bases at J; junction bases unmatched: 9. CDR3 length: 15 amino acids. Germline CDR1 SGDLS, CDR2 YYNGEE. The CDR3 is CASRLGASGRGEQFF. The CDR3 region has the DNA TGTGCCAGCAGGTTAGGGGCTAGCGGGAGGGGTGAGCAGTTCTTC.

This clonotype occurred a few times. The V gene is TRBV27, the J gene TRBJ2-7; D is unclear. This CDR3 is built from 15 residues. The V and J ends lost 3 bases and 6 bases respectively, with 18 bases between them. The germline CDR1 and CDR2 sequences are MNHEY and SMNVEV (reference sequence). CDR3 residues: CASSFGQASLREQYF. CDR3 sequence (DNA): TGTGCCAGCAGTTTCGGGCAGGCTAGTCTCCGCGAGCAGTACTTC.

V usage is TRBV20-1 and J usage is TRBJ2-7; D might be TRBD1 (5 bases). Trimming left V 6 bases short and J 5 bases short, with 23 bases between. The CDR3 has 15 residues. Germline CDR1 reads DFQATT; CDR2 reads SNEGSKA (reference sequence). The CDR3 reads CSATRTQGGIHEQYF. The CDR3 region has the DNA TGCAGTGCGACCCGTACCCAGGGTGGTATCCACGAGCAGTACTTC.

V is TRBV14 and J is TRBJ1-3; D gene uncertain. The CDR3 covers 15 residues. Germline CDR1 SGHDN, CDR2 FVKESK. The V end was cut by 8 bases, the J end by 4 bases, with 18 bases between. CDR3 nucleotides: TGTGCCAGCTCCCCCCGTGGGGTGTTCGGAAACACCATATATTTT. Encoded protein: CASSPRGVFGNTIYF.

This clonotype was found once. V usage is TRBV20-1 and J usage is TRBJ2-7; 8 bases are shared with TRBD1. This CDR3 region has 13 residues. Germline CDR1 DFQATT, CDR2 SNEGSKA (reference sequence). J was trimmed by 2 bases and V by 6 bases; bases with no gene match: 6. CDR3 amino acids: CSAWTGLTYEQYF. The CDR3 region has the DNA TGCAGTGCCTGGACAGGGCTAACCTACGAGCAGTACTTC.

There are a few counts of this clonotype. The chain recombines TRBV6-1 with TRBJ1-1; 7 positions match TRBD1. Trimming at V came to 1 base and at J to 4 bases, leaving 6 bases not matched to a gene. CDR1 is MNHNS and CDR2 is SASEGT in the germline V gene. CDR3 length equals 15 residues. CDR3 nucleotide sequence: TGTGCCAGCAGTGAAGAAGACAGGGTGATCACTGAAGCTTTCTTT. As protein: CASSEEDRVITEAFF.

The chain uses TRBV5-5 and TRBJ2-1; D is possibly TRBD1 (6 bases). This CDR3 comprises 13 residues. Trimming took off 0 bases at V and 9 bases at J, with 10 bases between the two ends. The germline V gene encodes CDR1 SGHKS and CDR2 YYEKEE (reference sequence). The CDR3 region has the DNA TGTGCCAGCAGCTTGGTAGGGGGACCTGAGCAGTTCTTC. Translating gives CASSLVGGPEQFF.

This chain uses TRBV5-5 with TRBJ2-1; D gene ambiguous. CDR1 is SGHKS and CDR2 is YYEKEE in the germline V gene (reference sequence). This CDR3 is built from 15 residues. The ends were cut back, 2 bases at V and 0 bases at J, with 9 bases in the middle. CDR3 amino acids: CASSFGVSSYNEQFF. The DNA for the CDR3 is TGTGCCAGCAGCTTTGGGGTTTCCTCCTACAATGAGCAGTTCTTC.

A few counts support this clonotype. The chain recombines TRBV14 with TRBJ1-2; D ambiguous. CDR1 is SGHDN, CDR2 FVKESK, per germline. This CDR3 has 15 amino acids. Trimming left V 0 bases short and J 2 bases short, with 10 bases between. The CDR3 DNA reads TGTGCCAGCAGCCAAGATCGGGGTTCCAACTATGGCTACACCTTC. It encodes CASSQDRGSNYGYTF.

V is TRBV2 and J is TRBJ1-4; possible D gene TRBD1, 6 bases. The CDR3 totals 12 residues. V shed 3 bases and J shed 15 bases, with 14 bases lying between them. Germline V lookup: CDR1 SNHLY, CDR2 FYNNEI. As DNA, the CDR3 is TGTGCCAGCAGTGACTACGGGGGGCTCGTGTTTTTT. Its translation: CASSDYGGLVFF.

J is TRBJ2-7 and V is TRBV6-2 or TRBV6-3; either TRBD1 or TRBD2 may supply D (6 bases each). This CDR3 spans 15 amino acids. Germline V CDR1 and CDR2: MNHEY, SVGEGT. Trimming cost V 2 bases and J 3 bases, with 14 bases left between them. The CDR3 nucleotides read TGTGCCAGCAGTTACGGGGGGCCTCGCTTCTACGAGCAGTACTTC. Translation gives CASSYGGPRFYEQYF.

Only a few counts were recorded for this clonotype. CDR3 DNA sequence: TGCGCCAGCAGCTTGGCCACAGGAAACACCATATATTTT. Translation gives CASSLATGNTIYF. The chain links TRBV5-1 to TRBJ1-3, with D unclear. Trimming left V 0 bases short and J 4 bases short, with 5 bases between. CDR1 SGHRS and CDR2 YFSETQ come from the germline V gene. This CDR3 has 13 residues.